Following are 19 T cell receptor beta chains from one sample sequenced in a study of T cells after yellow fever vaccination. TCRdb reprocessed the 5' RACE reads with MiXCR, giving one entry per CDR3 protein. The sample contains about 240,000 distinct CDR3 sequences, 6.9% of which appear only once. This material consisted of CD4+ T cells sorted from PBMCs, taken 15 days after the yellow fever booster vaccination. These receptors came from a man younger than 45 who received the YFV17D yellow fever vaccine.

This clonotype has a handful of counts. The chain uses TRBV7-2 and TRBJ2-5; 11 nucleotides line up with TRBD2. Trimming removed 5 bases from V and 10 bases from J; junction bases left unmatched: 9. This CDR3 region has 14 residues. The germline V gene encodes CDR1 SGHTA and CDR2 FQGNSA. CDR3 DNA: TGTGCCAGCAGCGCCCGACTAGCGGGAAAAAACCAGTACTTC. Amino acid sequence: CASSARLAGKNQYF.

The chain employs TRBV5-1 and TRBJ2-5; the match to TRBD2 covers 15 bases. This CDR3 has 16 amino acids. V lost 4 bases, J lost 5 bases, and 6 bases stayed unmatched. Germline CDR1 reads SGHRS; CDR2 reads YFSETQ. CDR3 sequence reads: CASSIGLAGGTETQYF. The DNA for the CDR3 is TGCGCCAGCAGCATAGGACTAGCGGGAGGGACCGAGACCCAGTACTTC.

The chain combines TRBV20-1 with TRBJ2-6; TRBD2 matches at 8 bases. V lost 1 base and J lost 1; bases outside the gene matches: 6. The germline V gene has CDR1 DFQATT and CDR2 SNEGSKA (reference sequence). This CDR3 has 17 amino acids. The CDR3, as DNA: TGCAGTGCTAGAGGGGCCGGCGGGAGGTCTGGGGCCAACGTCCTGACTTTC. Translating it yields CSARGAGGRSGANVLTF.

In its sample, this clonotype was seen once. V and J are TRBV4-3 and TRBJ2-7; 10 bases are shared with TRBD2. The CDR3 length is 15 residues. V gave up 0 bases and J gave up 6 bases; unmatched junction bases: 5. Germline loops: CDR1 LGHNA, CDR2 YSLEER. As DNA, the CDR3 is TGCGCCAGCAGCCAAGAGGATAGCGGGAGGTCCGAGCAGTACTTC. It encodes CASSQEDSGRSEQYF.

V gene TRBV6-5 combines with J gene TRBJ1-6, with D possibly TRBD1 on 5 matching bases. CDR1 is MNHEY, CDR2 SVGAGI, per germline. V was trimmed by 3 bases and J by 7 bases, leaving 10 bases between them. CDR3 length equals 14 residues. The DNA for the CDR3 is TGTGCCAGCAGTTATGGGGCAAGCAATTCACCCCTCCACTTT. It specifies CASSYGASNSPLHF.

V gene TRBV20-1 combines with J gene TRBJ2-3; D is possibly TRBD2 (5 bases). This CDR3 has 16 amino acids. Looked up from germline, CDR1 is DFQATT and CDR2 is SNEGSKA (reference sequence). Trimming took off 0 bases at V and 6 bases at J, with 19 bases between the two ends. CDR3 in amino acids: CSARDPASPLADTQYF. The CDR3 bases are TGCAGTGCTAGAGATCCCGCTAGCCCCCTTGCGGATACGCAGTATTTT.

This clonotype came up many times. This chain links TRBV3-1 with TRBJ1-1, with D perhaps TRBD1 (5 bases). The CDR3 consists of 15 residues. The V end lost 1 base, the J end lost 0 bases, and 9 bases lay between the germline ends. Germline V gene sequence: CDR1 LGHDT, CDR2 YNNKEL (reference sequence). CDR3 protein: CASSQGGTVNTEAFF. The CDR3 DNA is TGTGCCAGCAGCCAAGGAGGGACGGTGAACACTGAAGCTTTCTTT.

The rearrangement uses TRBV20-1 and TRBJ2-5; D gene ambiguous. The CDR3 is 14 amino acids. The V and J ends lost 0 bases and 3 bases respectively, with 11 bases between them. Per germline, CDR1 DFQATT and CDR2 SNEGSKA (reference sequence). This CDR3 reads CSARDFARKETQYF. The CDR3 DNA sequence: TGCAGTGCTAGAGATTTTGCCAGGAAAGAGACCCAGTACTTC.

This clonotype was picked up a small number of times. This rearrangement joins TRBV29-1 to TRBJ1-2; tentative D call: TRBD1 (5 bases). CDR1 and CDR2 from the germline V gene are SQVTM and ANQGSEA. The CDR3 is made up of 13 amino acids. The V and J ends lost 6 bases and 8 bases respectively, with 19 bases between them. CDR3 DNA: TGCAGCGTGGGCGGGGGGACCCTTATCGGCTACACCTTC. Its protein is CSVGGGTLIGYTF.

There are a few counts of this clonotype. The chain employs TRBV7-2 and TRBJ1-2; D not resolved. Germline V gene data show CDR1 as SGHTA and CDR2 as FQGNSA. This CDR3 contains 16 residues. V lost 5 bases and J lost 4, with 20 bases in between. The CDR3 here is CASSLNAVRSGYGYTF. The CDR3 DNA follows: TGTGCCAGCAGCCTAAACGCCGTCAGGTCGGGCTATGGCTACACCTTC.

The rearrangement joins TRBV27 to TRBJ2-4; 9 bases are a match to TRBD1. CDR3 length equals 15 residues. J gave up 7 bases and V 5 bases, and 9 bases lay outside the gene matches. In germline, CDR1 is MNHEY, CDR2 SMNVEV (reference sequence). The CDR3 DNA reads as TGTGCCAGCAGTATAGATACAGGGGGCCGCAACATTCAGTACTTC. Translated: CASSIDTGGRNIQYF.

This clonotype has just a few counts. This rearrangement joins TRBV10-2 to TRBJ1-1; D is uncertain. Germline V gives CDR1 WSHSY, CDR2 SAAADI. The V end was cut by 0 bases, the J end by 2 bases, with 10 bases between. The CDR3 spans 15 residues. The CDR3 DNA reads TGCGCCAGCAGTGAGTCGCAGCATTTTAACACTGAAGCTTTCTTT. It is translated as CASSESQHFNTEAFF.

This chain joins TRBV10-3 and TRBJ2-3, with 9 bases aligning to TRBD2. Germline CDR1 reads ENHRY; CDR2 reads SYGVKD. The CDR3 length is 16 residues. V shed 4 bases and J 2 bases; nucleotides not matched to a gene: 7. DNA for the CDR3: TGTGCCATCAGTGCTTACATAGCGGGGGACACAGATACGCAGTATTTT. Amino acids: CAISAYIAGDTDTQYF.

This clonotype was observed a handful of times. This chain links TRBV20-1 with TRBJ2-5, with 7 bases that match TRBD1. Germline assignment: CDR1 DFQATT and CDR2 SNEGSKA (reference sequence). The CDR3 length is 14 residues. After removal of 5 bases from V and 2 bases from J, the junction contained 8 bases not matched to a gene. CDR3 nucleotides: TGCAGTGCTTCACAGGGACAGCTGCAAGAGACCCAGTACTTC. This codes for CSASQGQLQETQYF.

This clonotype was picked up a small number of times. This rearrangement joins TRBV20-1 to TRBJ2-7; D assignment may be TRBD1 or TRBD2 (6 bases each). The V and J ends lost 1 base and 2 bases respectively, with 12 bases between them. The CDR3 has 14 residues. CDR1 is DFQATT and CDR2 is SNEGSKA in the germline V gene (reference sequence). The CDR3 loop is CSARVPGGTYEQYF. The CDR3 DNA is TGCAGTGCTAGAGTCCCCGGGGGCACCTACGAGCAGTACTTC.

This sequence joins TRBV4-2 and TRBJ2-1; maybe TRBD2 (5 bases). Trimming took 3 bases from V and 2 from J, leaving 20 bases between them. Germline V lookup: CDR1 LGHNA, CDR2 YNFKEQ. The CDR3 runs to 18 residues. CDR3 in DNA: TGTGCCAGCAGCCATCTTTCCACGGGGAGAATAACCTACAATGAGCAGTTCTTC. Encoded protein: CASSHLSTGRITYNEQFF.

As to this clonotype: This may arise from a read error, as a much more abundant clone is one base away. This chain connects TRBV4-3 to TRBJ2-7; D may correspond to TRBD1 or TRBD2 (6 bases each). Germline V gene data show CDR1 as LGHNA and CDR2 as YSLEER. CDR3 length: 14 residues. The CDR3 DNA is TGCGCCAGCAGCCAAGCCAAAGGGGGGTACGAGCTGTACTTC. Translation gives CASSQAKGGYELYF.

The chain joins TRBV11-3 to TRBJ2-6; 13 bases are shared with TRBD2. The V gene end was trimmed by 4 bases and the J gene end by 0 bases; junction bases not matched to a gene: 12. CDR1 SGHNT and CDR2 YENEEA come from the germline V gene. This CDR3 contains 21 residues. The CDR3 spells CASSSRGLAGPLHSGANVLTF. CDR3 coding DNA: TGTGCCAGCAGCTCCCGGGGACTAGCGGGGCCACTCCACTCTGGGGCCAACGTCCTGACTTTC.

V and J are TRBV7-8 and TRBJ1-3; D possibly corresponds to TRBD1 (6 bases). Trimming removed 4 bases from V and 7 bases from J, with 11 bases in between. CDR1 and CDR2 (germline): SGHVS, FQNEAQ. The CDR3 runs to 13 residues. The DNA for the CDR3 is TGTGCCAGCAGCTCCCTCAGGGGCAACACCATATATTTT. This codes for CASSSLRGNTIYF.